This T cell receptor (beta chain) was identified in a study of Ad26.COV2.S vaccination and SARS-CoV-2 variants. Overall study context: Donor was one of the participants in the Ad26.COV2.S arm of the COV1001 trial.

The treatment is: over 15 received Ad26.COV2.S at low or high dose, single or two shots; roughly 5 received placebo; per-sample allocation not given. Day 63 following the first vaccine or placebo injection was when the samples were taken. The shot given was an Ad26 vector that makes Wuhan-strain SARS-CoV-2 spike. Points on this clone: As yet, its antigen is unknown.

The study, taken as a whole, reports: Assessments of TCR breadth and depth may have underestimated the total T cell responses.

The V gene's germline CDR1 is LGHDT and CDR2 YNNKEL (reference sequence). Trimming cost V 1 base and J 6 bases, with 4 bases left between them. This CDR3 contains 11 residues. Profiled with immunoSEQ multiplex PCR; TCRdb holds only in-frame clones, not every one. The sample holds 300,000 to 400,000 clones; more than 75% are singletons and the top ten take roughly 3.2%. The receptor's source is a person between 18 and 65 years old who received the Ad26.COV2.S COVID-19 vaccine or a placebo. The J gene is TRBJ2-7, the V gene TRBV3-1 (or the pseudogene TRBV3-2); no firm D call. The sample in question was peripheral blood, obtained in a trial of Ad26.COV2.S vaccine versus placebo. The CDR3 sequence is CASSQAGEQYF. The DNA for the CDR3 is TGTGCCAGCAGCCAAGCAGGCGAGCAGTACTTC.